The T cell receptor (beta chain) under discussion was sequenced for a study of blood T cell repertoires in COVID-19. For the study at large: Sites across the United States, Italy and Spain contributed samples from acute and convalescent COVID-19. T cells, B-cell-depleted T cells, or PBMCs supplied cDNA or gDNA.

The V segment lost 3 bases and the J segment 3 bases; nucleotides outside the gene matches: 7. Germline lookup yields CDR1 LNHNV and CDR2 YYDKDF (reference sequence). This CDR3 region has 16 residues. In the original processing: By means of reference gene primer amplification, nucleated cell counts were estimated. The data were produced by immunoSEQ multiplex PCR, yet TCRdb's version contains in-frame clones alone and is incomplete. V, J and clone size reflect that table, while D and trimming were determined from the DNA. This table holds approximately 300,000 clones, about 83% found once. This chain uses TRBV15 with TRBJ2-7; 11 positions match TRBD1. The sequence derives from a woman aged 50 to 60 with acute or convalescent COVID-19. The sequenced sample consisted of peripheral blood. The chain's CDR3 is CATSSARGTGGYEQYF. CDR3 DNA: TGTGCCACCAGCAGTGCCCGTGGGACAGGGGGCTACGAGCAGTACTTC.